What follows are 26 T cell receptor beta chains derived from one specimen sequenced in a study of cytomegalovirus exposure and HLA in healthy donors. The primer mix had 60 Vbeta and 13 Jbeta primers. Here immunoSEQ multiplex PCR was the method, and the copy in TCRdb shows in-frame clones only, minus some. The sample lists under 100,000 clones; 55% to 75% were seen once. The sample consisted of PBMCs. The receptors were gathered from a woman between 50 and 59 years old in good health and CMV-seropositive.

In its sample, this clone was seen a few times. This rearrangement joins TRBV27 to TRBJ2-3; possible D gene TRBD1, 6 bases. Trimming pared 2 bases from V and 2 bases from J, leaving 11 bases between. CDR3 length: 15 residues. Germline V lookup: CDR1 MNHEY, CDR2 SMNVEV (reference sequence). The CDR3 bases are TGTGCCAGCAGTTTAGGGGGCGGGTACACAGATACGCAGTATTTT. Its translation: CASSLGGGYTDTQYF.

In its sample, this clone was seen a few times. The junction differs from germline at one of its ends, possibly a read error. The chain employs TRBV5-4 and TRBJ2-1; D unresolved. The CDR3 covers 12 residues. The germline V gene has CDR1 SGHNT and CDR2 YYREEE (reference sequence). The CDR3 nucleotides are TGTGCCAGCAGCTTGAGCTACGATGAGCAGTTCTTC. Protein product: CASSLSYDEQFF.

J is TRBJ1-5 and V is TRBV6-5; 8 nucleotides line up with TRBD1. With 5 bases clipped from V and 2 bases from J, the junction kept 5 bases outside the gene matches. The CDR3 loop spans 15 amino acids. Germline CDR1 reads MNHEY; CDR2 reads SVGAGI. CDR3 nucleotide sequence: TGTGCCAGCAGTGGGGACAGGTCACGCAATCAGCCCCAGCATTTT. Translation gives CASSGDRSRNQPQHF.

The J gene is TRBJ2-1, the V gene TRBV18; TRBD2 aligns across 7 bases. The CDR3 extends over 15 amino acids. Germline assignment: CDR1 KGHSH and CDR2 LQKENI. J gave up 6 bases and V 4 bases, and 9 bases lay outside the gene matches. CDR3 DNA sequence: TGTGCCAGCTCACTCGTTCTAGCGGAAGGCAATGAGCAGTTCTTC. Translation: CASSLVLAEGNEQFF.

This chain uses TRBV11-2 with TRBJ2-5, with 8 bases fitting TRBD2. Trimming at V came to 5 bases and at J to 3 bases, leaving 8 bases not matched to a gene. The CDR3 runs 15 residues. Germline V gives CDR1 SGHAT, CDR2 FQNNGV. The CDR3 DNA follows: TGTGCCAGCAGCATTAGCGGGAACGTTGAAGAGACCCAGTACTTC. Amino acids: CASSISGNVEETQYF.

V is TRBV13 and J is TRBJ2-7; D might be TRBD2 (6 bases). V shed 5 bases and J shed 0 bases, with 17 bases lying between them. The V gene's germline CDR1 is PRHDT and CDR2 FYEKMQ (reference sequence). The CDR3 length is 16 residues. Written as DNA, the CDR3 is TGTGCCAGCAGCGGGCTGGGGAGGTCGAGCTCCTACGAGCAGTACTTC. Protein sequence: CASSGLGRSSSYEQYF.

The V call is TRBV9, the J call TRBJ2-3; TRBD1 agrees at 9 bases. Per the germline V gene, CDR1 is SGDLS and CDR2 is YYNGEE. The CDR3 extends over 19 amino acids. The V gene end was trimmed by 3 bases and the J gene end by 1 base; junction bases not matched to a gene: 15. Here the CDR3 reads CASSETKGQGIFGTDTQYF. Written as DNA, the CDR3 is TGTGCCAGCAGCGAGACGAAAGGACAGGGGATATTTGGCACAGATACGCAGTATTTT.

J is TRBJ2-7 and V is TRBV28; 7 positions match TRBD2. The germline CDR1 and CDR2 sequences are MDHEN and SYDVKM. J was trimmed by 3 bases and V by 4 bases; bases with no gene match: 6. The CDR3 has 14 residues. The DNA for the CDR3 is TGTGCCAGCAGTTCCCCAGCGGGGTTCTACGAGCAGTACTTC. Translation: CASSSPAGFYEQYF.

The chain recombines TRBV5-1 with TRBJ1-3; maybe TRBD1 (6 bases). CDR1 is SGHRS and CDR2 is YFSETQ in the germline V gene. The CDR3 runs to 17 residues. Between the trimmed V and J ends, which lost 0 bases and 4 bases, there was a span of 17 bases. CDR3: CASSLAGARLSGNTIYF. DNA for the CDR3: TGCGCCAGCAGCTTGGCAGGGGCGAGGCTCTCCGGAAACACCATATATTTT.

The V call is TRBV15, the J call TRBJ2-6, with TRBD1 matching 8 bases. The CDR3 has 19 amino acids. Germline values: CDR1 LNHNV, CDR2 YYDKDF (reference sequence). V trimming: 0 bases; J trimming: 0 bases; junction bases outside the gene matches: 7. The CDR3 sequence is CATSRDKRTGHSGANVLTF. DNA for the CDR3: TGTGCCACCAGCAGAGATAAAAGGACAGGGCACTCTGGGGCCAACGTCCTGACTTTC.

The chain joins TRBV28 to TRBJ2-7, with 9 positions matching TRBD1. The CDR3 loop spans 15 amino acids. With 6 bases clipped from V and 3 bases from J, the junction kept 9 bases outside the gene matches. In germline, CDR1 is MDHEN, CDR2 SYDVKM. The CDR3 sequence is CASSQGQGPLYEQYF. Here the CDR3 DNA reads TGTGCCAGCAGCCAGGGACAGGGACCCCTCTACGAGCAGTACTTC. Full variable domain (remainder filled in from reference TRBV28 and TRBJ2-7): DVKVTQSSRYLVKRTGEKVFLECVQDMDHENMFWYRQDPGLGLRLIYFSYDVKMKEKGDIPEGYSVSREKKERFSLILESASTNQTSMYLCASSQGQGPLYEQYFGPGTRLTVT.

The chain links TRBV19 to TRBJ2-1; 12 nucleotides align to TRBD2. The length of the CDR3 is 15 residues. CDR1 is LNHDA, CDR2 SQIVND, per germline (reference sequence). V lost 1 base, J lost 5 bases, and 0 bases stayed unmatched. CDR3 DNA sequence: TGTGCCAGTAGTATAGGACTAGCGGGGGACAATGAGCAGTTCTTC. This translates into CASSIGLAGDNEQFF.

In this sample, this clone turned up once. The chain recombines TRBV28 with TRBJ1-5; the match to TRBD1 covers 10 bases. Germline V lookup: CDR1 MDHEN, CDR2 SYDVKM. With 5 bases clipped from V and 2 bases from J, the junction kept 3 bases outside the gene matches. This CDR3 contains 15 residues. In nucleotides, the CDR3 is TGTGCCAGCAGTCGACAGGGGGCGGGCAATCAGCCCCAGCATTTT. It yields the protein CASSRQGAGNQPQHF.

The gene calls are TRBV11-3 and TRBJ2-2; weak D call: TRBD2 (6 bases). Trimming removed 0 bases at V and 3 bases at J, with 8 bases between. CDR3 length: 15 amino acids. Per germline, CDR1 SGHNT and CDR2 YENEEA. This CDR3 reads CASSLDSGYTGELFF. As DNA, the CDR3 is TGTGCCAGCAGCTTAGATAGCGGATACACCGGGGAGCTGTTTTTT.

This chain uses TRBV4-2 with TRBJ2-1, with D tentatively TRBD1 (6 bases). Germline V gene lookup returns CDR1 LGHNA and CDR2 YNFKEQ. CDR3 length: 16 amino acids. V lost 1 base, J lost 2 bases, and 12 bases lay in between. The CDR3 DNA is TGTGCCAGCAGCCAAGTAACACAGGGTGCCTACAATGAGCAGTTCTTC. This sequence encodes CASSQVTQGAYNEQFF.

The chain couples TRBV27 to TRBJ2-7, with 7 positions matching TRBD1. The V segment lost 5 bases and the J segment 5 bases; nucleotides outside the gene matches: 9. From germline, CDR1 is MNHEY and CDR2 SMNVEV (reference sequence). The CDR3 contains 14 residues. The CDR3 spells CASSPYRDSHEQYF. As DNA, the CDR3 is TGTGCCAGCAGTCCCTACCGGGACAGCCACGAGCAGTACTTC.

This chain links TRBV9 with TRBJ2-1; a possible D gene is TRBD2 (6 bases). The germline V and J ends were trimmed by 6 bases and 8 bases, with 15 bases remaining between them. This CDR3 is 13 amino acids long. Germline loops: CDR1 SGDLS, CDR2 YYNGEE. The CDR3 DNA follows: TGTGCCAGCAAGTCACGGGACTCTTATGAGCAGTTCTTC. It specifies CASKSRDSYEQFF.

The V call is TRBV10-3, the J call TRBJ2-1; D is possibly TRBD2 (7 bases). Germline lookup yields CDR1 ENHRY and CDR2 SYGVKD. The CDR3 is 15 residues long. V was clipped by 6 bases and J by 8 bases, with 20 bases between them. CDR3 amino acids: CAISTLLGGGDEQFF. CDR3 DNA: TGTGCCATCAGCACGCTCTTAGGGGGAGGGGATGAGCAGTTCTTC.

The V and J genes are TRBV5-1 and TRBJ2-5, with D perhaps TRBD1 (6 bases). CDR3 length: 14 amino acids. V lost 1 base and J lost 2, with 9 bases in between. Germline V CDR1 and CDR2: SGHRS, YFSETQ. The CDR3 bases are TGCGCCAGCAGCTTGTTGGACAGACAAGAGACCCAGTACTTC. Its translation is CASSLLDRQETQYF.

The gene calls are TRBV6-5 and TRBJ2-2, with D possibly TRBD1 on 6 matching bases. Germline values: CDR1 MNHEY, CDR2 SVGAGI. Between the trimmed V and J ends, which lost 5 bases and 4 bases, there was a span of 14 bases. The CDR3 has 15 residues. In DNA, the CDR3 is TGTGCCAGCAGTGGGGCCTCAGGGGTCACCGGGGAGCTGTTTTTT. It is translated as CASSGASGVTGELFF.

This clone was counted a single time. The CDR3 loop is CASSQDIGQDYGYTF. In nucleotides, the CDR3 is TGCGCCAGCAGCCAAGATATCGGACAGGATTATGGCTACACCTTC. The chain couples TRBV4-3 to TRBJ1-2, with 7 bases matching TRBD1. Trimming took 0 bases from V and 5 from J; bases not matched to a gene: 6. This CDR3 contains 15 residues. CDR1 LGHNA and CDR2 YSLEER come from the germline V gene.

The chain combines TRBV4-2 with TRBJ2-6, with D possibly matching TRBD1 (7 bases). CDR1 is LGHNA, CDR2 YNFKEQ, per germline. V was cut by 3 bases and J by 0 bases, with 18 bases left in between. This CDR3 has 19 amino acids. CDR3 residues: CASSHAWRDSLSGANVLTF. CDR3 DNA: TGTGCCAGCAGCCACGCGTGGAGGGACAGCCTCTCTGGGGCCAACGTCCTGACTTTC.

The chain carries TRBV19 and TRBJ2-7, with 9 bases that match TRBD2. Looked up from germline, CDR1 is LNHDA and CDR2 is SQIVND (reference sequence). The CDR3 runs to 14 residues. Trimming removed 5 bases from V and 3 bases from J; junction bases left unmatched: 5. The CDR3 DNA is TGTGCCAGTAGTCGTAGCGGGAGCGTCTACGAGCAGTACTTC. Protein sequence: CASSRSGSVYEQYF.

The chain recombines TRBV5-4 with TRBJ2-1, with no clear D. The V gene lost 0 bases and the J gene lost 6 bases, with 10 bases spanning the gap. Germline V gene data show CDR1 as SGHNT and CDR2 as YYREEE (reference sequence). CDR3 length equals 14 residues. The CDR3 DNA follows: TGTGCCAGCAGCTTGGAGCAGGCCGGCAATGAGCAGTTCTTC. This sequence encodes CASSLEQAGNEQFF.

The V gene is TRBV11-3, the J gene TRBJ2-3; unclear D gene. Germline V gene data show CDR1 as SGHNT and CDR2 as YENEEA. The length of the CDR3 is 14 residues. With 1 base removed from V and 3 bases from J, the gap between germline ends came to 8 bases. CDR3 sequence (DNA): TGTGCCAGCAGCTTAGGCGGAGCTACAGATACGCAGTATTTT. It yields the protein CASSLGGATDTQYF.

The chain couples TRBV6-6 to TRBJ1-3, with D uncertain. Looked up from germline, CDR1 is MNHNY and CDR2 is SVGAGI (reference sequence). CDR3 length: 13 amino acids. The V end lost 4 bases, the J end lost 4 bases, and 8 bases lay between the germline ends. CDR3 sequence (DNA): TGTGCCAGCAGTTCTCGGGAAGGAAACACCATATATTTT. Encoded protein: CASSSREGNTIYF.